This section outlines one T cell receptor beta chain sequence together with its context. These data are taken from a study of CD8+ T cells in alopecia areata. CDR3 size: 13 residues. The germline V and J ends were trimmed by 8 bases and 1 base, with 13 bases remaining between them. Germline values: CDR1 GTSNPN, CDR2 SVGIG (reference sequence). Reverse transcribed after extraction, RNA yielded cDNA as the sequencing template. Profiled with immunoSEQ multiplex PCR; TCRdb holds only in-frame clones, not every one. This sample carries approximately 42,000 clones, roughly 65% of them seen once, and the ten largest clones take about a fifth. Treatment in this sample: oral pan-JAK inhibitor, 5-10 mg twice daily.

Sequencing used CD8+ T cells sorted from blood, obtained at week 4, from a patient treated with tofacitinib. This sequence was found in a human donor with alopecia areata. The chain couples TRBV30 to TRBJ2-3; no clear D. The DNA of the CDR3 is TGTGCCGGGGATTCTTTGGGCACAGATACGCAGTATTTT. Translating gives CAGDSLGTDTQYF.